This T cell receptor beta chain was captured in a study of T cells after yellow fever vaccination. TCRdb re-analysed the 5' RACE reads in MiXCR, keeping a single row per CDR3 protein. Of a few hundred thousand distinct CDR3 sequences in the sample, 6.9% are singletons; the top ten hold about 0.85%. The sequence came from a man aged 25-45 years who received the YFV17D yellow fever vaccine. The sample consisted of CD4+ T cells sorted from PBMCs, taken 15 days after the yellow fever booster vaccination.

CDR3 amino acids: CASSHLAGGSEQFF. CDR3 in DNA: TGTGCCAGCAGCCACCTAGCGGGAGGGAGTGAGCAGTTCTTC. The chain carries TRBV3-1 and TRBJ2-1; 12 bases match TRBD2. This CDR3 is built from 14 residues. The V segment lost 3 bases and the J segment 9 bases; nucleotides outside the gene matches: 3. Germline lookup yields CDR1 LGHDT and CDR2 YNNKEL (reference sequence).